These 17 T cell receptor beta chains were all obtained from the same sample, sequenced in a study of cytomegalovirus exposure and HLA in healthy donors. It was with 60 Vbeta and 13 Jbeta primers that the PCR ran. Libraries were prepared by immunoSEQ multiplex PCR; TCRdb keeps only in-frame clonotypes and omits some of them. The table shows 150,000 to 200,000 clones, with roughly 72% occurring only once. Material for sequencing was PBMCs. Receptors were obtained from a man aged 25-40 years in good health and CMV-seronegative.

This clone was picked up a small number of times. The CDR3 DNA reads TGTGCCAGCAGTTCCGAGGGACTAGCGGGGGCCTACGAGCAGTACTTC. It translates to CASSSEGLAGAYEQYF. V gene TRBV27 combines with J gene TRBJ2-7, with TRBD2 identical over 14 bases. After removal of 4 bases from V and 2 bases from J, the junction contained 4 bases not matched to a gene. Germline V gives CDR1 MNHEY, CDR2 SMNVEV (reference sequence). The CDR3 runs to 16 residues.

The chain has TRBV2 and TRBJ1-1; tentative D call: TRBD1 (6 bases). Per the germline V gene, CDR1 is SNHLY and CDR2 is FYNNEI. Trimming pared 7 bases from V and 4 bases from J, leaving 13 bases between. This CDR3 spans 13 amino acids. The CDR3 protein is CASKQGAGTEAFF. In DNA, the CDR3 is TGTGCCAGCAAACAGGGCGCGGGCACTGAAGCTTTCTTT.

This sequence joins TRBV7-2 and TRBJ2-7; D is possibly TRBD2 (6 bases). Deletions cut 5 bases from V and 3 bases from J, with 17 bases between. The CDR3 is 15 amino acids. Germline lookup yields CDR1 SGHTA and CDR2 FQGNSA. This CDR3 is CASSRPAGQFYEQYF. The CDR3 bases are TGTGCCAGCAGCCGTCCAGCGGGCCAATTCTACGAGCAGTACTTC.

The CDR3 is CASSVGRAYEQYF. The CDR3, as DNA: TGTGCCAGCAGCGTAGGGCGGGCGTACGAGCAGTACTTC. This chain uses TRBV28 with TRBJ2-7; possible D gene TRBD2, 5 bases. This CDR3 spans 13 amino acids. Germline values: CDR1 MDHEN, CDR2 SYDVKM. Trimming removed 6 bases at V and 4 bases at J, with 13 bases between.

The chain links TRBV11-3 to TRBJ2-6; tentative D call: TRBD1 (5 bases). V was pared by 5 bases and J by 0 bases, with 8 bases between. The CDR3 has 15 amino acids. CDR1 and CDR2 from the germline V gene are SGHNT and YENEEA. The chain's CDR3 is CASSKGASGANVLTF. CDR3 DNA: TGTGCCAGCAGCAAAGGGGCCTCTGGGGCCAACGTCCTGACTTTC.

The CDR3 nucleotides read TGTGCCAGCAGTCATACAGGGGGCACTGAAGCTTTCTTT. Its protein product is CASSHTGGTEAFF. The chain carries TRBV6-6 and TRBJ1-1, with 8 bases fitting TRBD1. V was pared by 5 bases and J by 4 bases, with 3 bases of the junction left unmatched. The CDR3 extends over 13 amino acids. Germline values: CDR1 MNHNY, CDR2 SVGAGI (reference sequence).

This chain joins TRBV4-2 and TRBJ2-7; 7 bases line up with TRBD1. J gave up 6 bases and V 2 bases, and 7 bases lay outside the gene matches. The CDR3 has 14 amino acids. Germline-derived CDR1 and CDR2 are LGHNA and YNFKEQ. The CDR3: CASSQKGQRSEQYF. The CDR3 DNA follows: TGTGCCAGCAGCCAAAAGGGACAGAGGTCCGAGCAGTACTTC.

CDR3 bases: TGTGCCAGCAGGCAGCGGGACCTCGATGGCTACACCTTC. This encodes CASRQRDLDGYTF. The chain recombines TRBV5-6 with TRBJ1-2; D may be TRBD1 (5 bases). Per the germline V gene, CDR1 is SGHDT and CDR2 is YYEEEE. This CDR3 is 13 amino acids long. Trimming removed 5 bases at V and 6 bases at J, with 14 bases between.

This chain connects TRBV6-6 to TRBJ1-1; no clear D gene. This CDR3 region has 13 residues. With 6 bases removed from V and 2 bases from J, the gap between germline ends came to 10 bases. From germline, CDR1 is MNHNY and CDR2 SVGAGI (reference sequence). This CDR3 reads CASSLTANTEAFF. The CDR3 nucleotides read TGTGCCAGCAGCTTAACAGCAAACACTGAAGCTTTCTTT.

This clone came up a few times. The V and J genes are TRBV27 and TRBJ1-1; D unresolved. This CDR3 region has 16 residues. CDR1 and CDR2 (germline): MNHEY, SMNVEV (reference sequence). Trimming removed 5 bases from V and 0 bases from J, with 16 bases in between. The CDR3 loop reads CASSPSPGYLNTEAFF. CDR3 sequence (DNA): TGTGCCAGCAGTCCAAGCCCCGGGTATTTGAACACTGAAGCTTTCTTT.

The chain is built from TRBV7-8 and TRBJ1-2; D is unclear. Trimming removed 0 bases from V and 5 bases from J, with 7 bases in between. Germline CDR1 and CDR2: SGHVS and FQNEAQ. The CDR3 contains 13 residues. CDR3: CASSLAGSYGYTF. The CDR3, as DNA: TGTGCCAGCAGCTTAGCCGGGAGTTATGGCTACACCTTC.

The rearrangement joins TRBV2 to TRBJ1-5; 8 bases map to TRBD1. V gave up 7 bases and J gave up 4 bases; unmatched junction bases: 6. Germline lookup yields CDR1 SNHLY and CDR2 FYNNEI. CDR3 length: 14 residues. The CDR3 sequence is CASTYRGGNQPQHF. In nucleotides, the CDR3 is TGTGCCAGCACTTACAGGGGGGGTAATCAGCCCCAGCATTTT.

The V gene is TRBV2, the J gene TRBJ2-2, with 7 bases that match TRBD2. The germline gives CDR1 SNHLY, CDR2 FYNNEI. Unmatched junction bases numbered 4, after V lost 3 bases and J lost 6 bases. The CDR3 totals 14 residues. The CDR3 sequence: CASSEPGGPGELFF. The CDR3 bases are TGTGCCAGCAGTGAGCCGGGAGGACCCGGGGAGCTGTTTTTT.

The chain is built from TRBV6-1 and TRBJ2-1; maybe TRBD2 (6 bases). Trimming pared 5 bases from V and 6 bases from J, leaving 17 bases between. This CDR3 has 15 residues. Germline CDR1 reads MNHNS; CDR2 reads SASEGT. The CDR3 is CASSPKAAGSNEQFF. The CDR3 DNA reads TGTGCCAGCAGTCCCAAGGCCGCGGGGAGCAATGAGCAGTTCTTC.

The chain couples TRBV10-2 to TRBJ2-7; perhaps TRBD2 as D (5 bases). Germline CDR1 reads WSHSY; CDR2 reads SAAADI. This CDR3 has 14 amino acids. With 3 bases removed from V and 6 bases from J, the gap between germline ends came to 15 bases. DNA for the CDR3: TGCGCCAGCAGTGACCCCCGGTCTCGGGGCGAGCAGTACTTC. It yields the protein CASSDPRSRGEQYF.

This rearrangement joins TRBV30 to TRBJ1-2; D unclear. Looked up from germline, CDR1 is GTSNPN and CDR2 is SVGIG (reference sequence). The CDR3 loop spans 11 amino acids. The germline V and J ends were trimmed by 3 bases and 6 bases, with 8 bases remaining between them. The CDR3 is CAWRGGHGYTF. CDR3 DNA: TGTGCCTGGAGAGGAGGACATGGCTACACCTTC.

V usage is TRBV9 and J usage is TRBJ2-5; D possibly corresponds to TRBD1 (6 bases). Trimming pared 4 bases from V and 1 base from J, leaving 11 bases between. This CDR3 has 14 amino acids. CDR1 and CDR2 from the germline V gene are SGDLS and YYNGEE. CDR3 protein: CASSPLGAQETQYF. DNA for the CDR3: TGTGCCAGCAGCCCCCTGGGGGCCCAAGAGACCCAGTACTTC.